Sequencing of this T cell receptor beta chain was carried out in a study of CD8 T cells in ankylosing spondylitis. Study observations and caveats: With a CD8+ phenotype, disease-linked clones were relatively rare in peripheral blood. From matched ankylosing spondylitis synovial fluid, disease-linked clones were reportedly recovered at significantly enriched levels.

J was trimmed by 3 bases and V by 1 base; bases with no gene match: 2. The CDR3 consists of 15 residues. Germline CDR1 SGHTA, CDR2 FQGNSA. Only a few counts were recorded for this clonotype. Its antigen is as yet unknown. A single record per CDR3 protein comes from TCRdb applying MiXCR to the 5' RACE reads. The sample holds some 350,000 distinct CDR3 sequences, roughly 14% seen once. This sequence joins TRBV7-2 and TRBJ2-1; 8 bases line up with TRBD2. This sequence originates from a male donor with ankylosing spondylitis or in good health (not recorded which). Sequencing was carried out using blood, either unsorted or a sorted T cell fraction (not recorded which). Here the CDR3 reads CASSLEREFYNEQFF. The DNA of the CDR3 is TGTGCCAGCAGCTTAGAGCGGGAGTTCTACAATGAGCAGTTCTTC.